These T cell receptor beta chains were read from a single sample in a study of T cell repertoires in cytomegalovirus infection. TCRdb independently ran MiXCR on the reads; one entry per CDR3 protein. The sample records about 890,000 distinct CDR3 sequences, approximately 31% being singletons. Their target antigens are unknown. The specimen was cultured CD8+ T cells from PBMCs, collected from culture after CMV antigen stimulation. These receptors came from a human donor in good health (CMV status not recorded). Some clones in this sample may be carry-over from other donors' samples. Both conserved end residues are part of each CDR3. The order of the fields is CDR3 protein, V gene, J gene.

cdr3_aa: CASSEKGGSYNEQFF
v_call: TRBV6-1
j_call: TRBJ2-1

cdr3_aa: CASSADRLLDSGSYNEQFF
v_call: TRBV19
j_call: TRBJ2-1

cdr3_aa: CASSQPPGQGEGYTF
v_call: TRBV4-2
j_call: TRBJ1-2

cdr3_aa: CASSLIASGAGDTYNEQFF
v_call: TRBV7-3
j_call: TRBJ2-1

cdr3_aa: CASSHEYVAKNIQYF
v_call: TRBV28
j_call: TRBJ2-4

cdr3_aa: CASSSGTGSSYEQYF
v_call: TRBV7-8
j_call: TRBJ2-7

cdr3_aa: CASSPYHPSGNTIYF
v_call: TRBV4-1
j_call: TRBJ1-3

cdr3_aa: CASSPSRLGLNYGYTF
v_call: TRBV7-8
j_call: TRBJ1-2

cdr3_aa: CASSGPEEGAFF
v_call: TRBV4-1
j_call: TRBJ1-1

cdr3_aa: CASSSYPKQGGLSGYTF
v_call: TRBV7-6
j_call: TRBJ1-2

cdr3_aa: CSVEVTGGQETQYF
v_call: TRBV29-1
j_call: TRBJ2-5

cdr3_aa: CATSRIGQGAPYNEQFF
v_call: TRBV15
j_call: TRBJ2-1

cdr3_aa: CASSDRTGPDLSGANVLTF
v_call: TRBV25-1
j_call: TRBJ2-6

cdr3_aa: CASSFRQGAVTDTQYF
v_call: TRBV28
j_call: TRBJ2-3

cdr3_aa: CASSLGDGTYEQYF
v_call: TRBV5-1
j_call: TRBJ2-7

cdr3_aa: CASSRRLNEKLFF
v_call: TRBV27
j_call: TRBJ1-4

cdr3_aa: CASASPGQGFPTGELFF
v_call: TRBV12-3/TRBV12-4
j_call: TRBJ2-2

cdr3_aa: CASSLGGEFGEQFF
v_call: TRBV7-6
j_call: TRBJ2-1

cdr3_aa: CASSSPAGTGAPGELFF
v_call: TRBV7-3
j_call: TRBJ2-2

cdr3_aa: CASSPSDRGSYNSPLHF
v_call: TRBV19
j_call: TRBJ1-6

cdr3_aa: CASKWTASYEQYF
v_call: TRBV6-5
j_call: TRBJ2-7

cdr3_aa: CAIRGQDPEKLFF
v_call: TRBV10-3
j_call: TRBJ1-4

cdr3_aa: CATSRAGRNLAKNIQYF
v_call: TRBV15
j_call: TRBJ2-4

cdr3_aa: CASSLNPGQDTEAFF
v_call: TRBV7-2
j_call: TRBJ1-1

cdr3_aa: CASSILLWRNTEAFF
v_call: TRBV19
j_call: TRBJ1-1

cdr3_aa: CASSKGSGGEYF
v_call: TRBV5-5
j_call: TRBJ2-3

cdr3_aa: CASSEARVTYEQYF
v_call: TRBV2
j_call: TRBJ2-7

cdr3_aa: CASSYSGRGFSYEQYF
v_call: TRBV6-5
j_call: TRBJ2-7

cdr3_aa: CASSQSWDRRSGDLYGYTF
v_call: TRBV23-1
j_call: TRBJ1-2

cdr3_aa: CASSLWTGGLNEQFF
v_call: TRBV28
j_call: TRBJ2-1

cdr3_aa: CASTHTGSISDTQYF
v_call: TRBV7-6
j_call: TRBJ2-3

cdr3_aa: CSVGHLEPSYEQYF
v_call: TRBV29-1
j_call: TRBJ2-7

cdr3_aa: CASSSGSGLVHGELFF
v_call: TRBV27
j_call: TRBJ2-2

cdr3_aa: CASSLPEGQPNTGELFF
v_call: TRBV7-3
j_call: TRBJ2-2

cdr3_aa: CATSRDRTGINYGYTF
v_call: TRBV15
j_call: TRBJ1-2

cdr3_aa: CASSTGDSYNEQFF
v_call: TRBV19
j_call: TRBJ2-1

cdr3_aa: CASSSDRGSTEAFF
v_call: TRBV13
j_call: TRBJ1-1

cdr3_aa: CASSSGNRTALNTEAFF
v_call: TRBV11-2
j_call: TRBJ1-1

cdr3_aa: CASSESGLYGYTF
v_call: TRBV25-1
j_call: TRBJ1-2

cdr3_aa: CASSLAGAAPNYGYTF
v_call: TRBV27
j_call: TRBJ1-2

cdr3_aa: CASSYVVSNQPQHF
v_call: TRBV6-2/TRBV6-3
j_call: TRBJ1-5

cdr3_aa: CASSSGTGSEKLFF
v_call: TRBV5-6
j_call: TRBJ1-4

cdr3_aa: CASSLGRGQYSNQPQHF
v_call: TRBV7-2
j_call: TRBJ1-5

cdr3_aa: CASFGGQGPNIQYF
v_call: TRBV6-6
j_call: TRBJ2-4

cdr3_aa: CATKHTTSYNSPLHF
v_call: TRBV15
j_call: TRBJ1-6

cdr3_aa: CASSLRGISEAFF
v_call: TRBV19
j_call: TRBJ1-1

cdr3_aa: CASSYPAYGYTF
v_call: TRBV28
j_call: TRBJ1-2

cdr3_aa: CASSYVHSSGELFF
v_call: TRBV6-2/TRBV6-3
j_call: TRBJ2-2

cdr3_aa: CASSLQGWYEQYF
v_call: TRBV12-3/TRBV12-4
j_call: TRBJ2-7

cdr3_aa: CASSGQKNTGELFF
v_call: TRBV7-9
j_call: TRBJ2-2

cdr3_aa: CASSLGPSPVVETQYF
v_call: TRBV7-9
j_call: TRBJ2-5

cdr3_aa: CAISESATGGGGYTF
v_call: TRBV10-3
j_call: TRBJ1-2

cdr3_aa: CSVDRGPEAFF
v_call: TRBV29-1
j_call: TRBJ1-1

cdr3_aa: CASTISGTGGDEQFF
v_call: TRBV12-3/TRBV12-4
j_call: TRBJ2-1

cdr3_aa: CASSSGDWGNEKLFF
v_call: TRBV7-8
j_call: TRBJ1-4

cdr3_aa: CASSYSRQYNQPQHF
v_call: TRBV6-5
j_call: TRBJ1-5

cdr3_aa: CASSPPMGQGYGYTF
v_call: TRBV6-1
j_call: TRBJ1-2